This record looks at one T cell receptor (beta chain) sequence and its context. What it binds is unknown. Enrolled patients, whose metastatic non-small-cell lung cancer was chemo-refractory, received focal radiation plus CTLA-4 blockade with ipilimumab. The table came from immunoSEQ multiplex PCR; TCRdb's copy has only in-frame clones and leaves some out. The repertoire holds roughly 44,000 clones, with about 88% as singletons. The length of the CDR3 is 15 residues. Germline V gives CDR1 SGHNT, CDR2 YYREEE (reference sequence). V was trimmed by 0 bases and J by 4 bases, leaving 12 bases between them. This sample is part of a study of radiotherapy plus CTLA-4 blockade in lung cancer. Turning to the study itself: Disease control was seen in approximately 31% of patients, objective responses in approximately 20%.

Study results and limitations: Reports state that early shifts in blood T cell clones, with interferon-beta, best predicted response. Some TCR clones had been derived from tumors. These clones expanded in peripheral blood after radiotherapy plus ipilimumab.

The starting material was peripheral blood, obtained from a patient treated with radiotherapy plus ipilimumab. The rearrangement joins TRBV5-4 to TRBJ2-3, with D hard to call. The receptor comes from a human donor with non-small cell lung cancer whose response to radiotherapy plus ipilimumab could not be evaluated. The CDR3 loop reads CASSLAGFGADTQYF. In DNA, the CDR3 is TGTGCCAGCAGCTTGGCCGGCTTCGGAGCAGATACGCAGTATTTT.